Each of the 21 T cell receptor beta chains below was sequenced from the same sample in a study of shared clonotypes between healthy human individuals (dated by TCRdb to the early 2020s). The library was generated by the immunoSEQ multiplex PCR assay. Held by TCRdb, this immuneACCESS table contains in-frame sequences only and omits some clones. Under half of the omission traces to an unresolved V gene where checked; the cause of the rest is unknown. The sample has some 2,500,000 clones on record, 93% of them singletons. The ten largest account for about 0.38% of the sample. The specimen sequenced was naive CD4+ T cells from PBMCs. What the cell subset or site label conveys for this sample: CD45RA+ positively selected. The origin of the receptors is a young man in good health. Some clones in this sample may be carry-over from other donors' samples.

With regard to this clone: Other DNA sequences in this sample translate to the same CDR3. This chain joins TRBV7-2 and TRBJ1-5, with unresolved D. This CDR3 has 13 amino acids. Germline V gene sequence: CDR1 SGHTA, CDR2 FQGNSA. Trimming took 8 bases from V and 1 from J, leaving 9 bases between them. CDR3 sequence (DNA): TGTGCCAGCCGGAGAGACAGCAATCAGCCCCAGCATTTT. As protein: CASRRDSNQPQHF.

This rearrangement joins TRBV4-3 to TRBJ2-7; D may correspond to TRBD1 or TRBD2 (6 bases each). The CDR3 has 16 amino acids. V was shortened by 3 bases and J by 4 bases, with 19 bases between the two germline ends. Germline loops: CDR1 LGHNA, CDR2 YSLEER. This CDR3 reads CASSQSPGAIWYEQYF. The CDR3 DNA reads TGCGCCAGCAGCCAGTCACCGGGGGCTATCTGGTACGAGCAGTACTTC.

The V gene is TRBV27, the J gene TRBJ2-6, with 11 bases fitting TRBD1. V shed 1 base and J 2 bases; nucleotides not matched to a gene: 4. Per the germline V gene, CDR1 is MNHEY and CDR2 is SMNVEV (reference sequence). The length of the CDR3 is 18 residues. CDR3 in amino acids: CASSLYGTGGTGANVLTF. CDR3 coding DNA: TGTGCCAGCAGTTTATATGGGACAGGGGGAACTGGGGCCAACGTCCTGACTTTC.

The chain combines TRBV21-1 with TRBJ1-5. TRBV21-1 has pseudogene status. The CDR3 spans 17 residues. The CDR3, as DNA: TGTGCCAGCAGCAAACGAGGAACGCTGGGTTCCAGGCAGCCCCAGCATTTT. The encoded protein is CASSKRGTLGSRQPQHF.

The chain has TRBV10-3 and TRBJ2-1, with 15 bases matching TRBD2. V gave up 2 bases and J gave up 4 bases; unmatched junction bases: 9. Germline V lookup: CDR1 ENHRY, CDR2 SYGVKD. The CDR3 contains 19 residues. CDR3 loop: CAISENPGLAGGVYNEQFF. CDR3 nucleotide sequence: TGTGCCATCAGTGAGAATCCGGGACTAGCGGGAGGAGTTTACAATGAGCAGTTCTTC.

The chain employs TRBV7-9 and TRBJ1-5; 7 bases are shared with TRBD1. V was pared by 1 base and J by 4 bases, with 10 bases of the junction left unmatched. This CDR3 contains 17 residues. Germline V gene sequence: CDR1 SEHNR, CDR2 FQNEAQ (reference sequence). CDR3 sequence: CASSLVQGVVWNQPQHF. The DNA of the CDR3 is TGTGCCAGCAGCTTAGTCCAGGGGGTGGTTTGGAATCAGCCCCAGCATTTT.

About this clone itself: Other DNA sequences of this sample code for an identical CDR3. The chain links TRBV28 to TRBJ2-1; 11 bases map to TRBD2. V dropped 6 bases and J dropped 1; count of bases not matched to a gene: 5. Germline assignment: CDR1 MDHEN and CDR2 SYDVKM. This CDR3 is 16 amino acids long. The CDR3 DNA follows: TGTGCCAGCAGATCTAGACTAGCGGGATCCTACAATGAGCAGTTCTTC. Translated, it gives CASRSRLAGSYNEQFF.

The chain uses TRBV15 and TRBJ2-3; no firm D call. V lost 0 bases and J 4 bases, leaving 11 bases between the germline ends. The CDR3 extends over 15 amino acids. Germline V gives CDR1 LNHNV, CDR2 YYDKDF (reference sequence). CDR3 region: CATSRDGPGPDTQYF. CDR3 sequence (DNA): TGTGCCACCAGCAGAGATGGGCCAGGCCCAGATACGCAGTATTTT.

The rearrangement uses TRBV5-6 and TRBJ2-1; 8 bases are shared with TRBD2. There are 15 residues in the CDR3. The germline CDR1 and CDR2 sequences are SGHDT and YYEEEE. With 6 bases clipped from V and 5 bases from J, the junction kept 10 bases outside the gene matches. CDR3 nucleotide sequence: TGTGCCAGCACACCTTTAGCGGGATCAAACAATGAGCAGTTCTTC. This sequence encodes CASTPLAGSNNEQFF.

The chain carries TRBV7-2 and TRBJ2-7, with a tentative D call TRBD1 (6 bases). Germline values: CDR1 SGHTA, CDR2 FQGNSA. V dropped 5 bases and J dropped 0 bases, with 17 bases sitting between them. This CDR3 contains 16 residues. The CDR3 DNA follows: TGTGCCAGCAGCCCGAAATTGGGGGACAACTCCTACGAGCAGTACTTC. It yields the protein CASSPKLGDNSYEQYF.

The chain couples TRBV18 to TRBJ2-7; D is ambiguous. The CDR3 spans 14 residues. Deletions cut 5 bases from V and 6 bases from J, with 17 bases between. From germline, CDR1 is KGHSH and CDR2 LQKENI. In DNA, the CDR3 is TGTGCCAGCTCAGAAACAGAGAAAGGTTCCGAGCAGTACTTC. As protein: CASSETEKGSEQYF.

This clone was detected once. The V call is TRBV18, the J call TRBJ2-1, with TRBD2 matching over 8 bases. Germline V gene sequence: CDR1 KGHSH, CDR2 LQKENI. Losses at the gene ends were 1 base for V and 5 bases for J; bases not matched to a gene: 10. CDR3 length equals 17 residues. The CDR3 spells CASSPQSTSGSHNEQFF. DNA for the CDR3: TGTGCCAGCTCACCACAGAGTACGAGCGGGAGTCACAATGAGCAGTTCTTC. Based on the CDR3 plus reference TRBV18 and TRBJ2-1, the full variable domain is NAGVMQNPRHLVRRRGQEARLRCSPMKGHSHVYWYRQLPEEGLKFMVYLQKENIIDESGMPKERFSAEFPKEGPSILRIQQVVRGDSAAYFCASSPQSTSGSHNEQFFGPGTRLTVL.

This chain joins TRBV9 and TRBJ1-4; D is possibly TRBD1 (5 bases). Germline V gives CDR1 SGDLS, CDR2 YYNGEE. CDR3 length: 18 amino acids. V was trimmed by 4 bases and J by 0 bases, leaving 19 bases between them. The CDR3 DNA reads TGTGCCAGCAGCCTTCGACCATCCCAGGGAGCAACTAATGAAAAACTGTTTTTT. This codes for CASSLRPSQGATNEKLFF.

As concerns this clone: The sample has other DNA sequences that encode this CDR3 too. The chain couples TRBV7-2 to TRBJ2-7; the match to TRBD1 covers 8 bases. Germline values: CDR1 SGHTA, CDR2 FQGNSA. The ends lost 4 bases at V and 3 bases at J; junction bases unmatched: 5. The CDR3 is 14 residues long. CDR3 in amino acids: CASSSGGFLYEQYF. CDR3 bases: TGTGCCAGCAGCTCAGGGGGCTTCCTCTACGAGCAGTACTTC.

In regard to this clone: The junction does not match germline at one end; this may be a read error. The sample holds other DNA sequences that translate to the same CDR3. The V gene is TRBV2, the J gene TRBJ2-1; 10 bases match TRBD2. Germline V gene sequence: CDR1 SNHLY, CDR2 FYNNEI. CDR3 size: 14 residues. The CDR3 protein is CASSEGLAVNEQFF. CDR3 nucleotides: TGTGCCAGCAGCGAAGGACTAGCGGTGAATGAGCAGTTCTTC. Supplemented by reference TRBV2 and TRBJ2-1, the full variable domain reads EPEVTQTPSHQVTQMGQEVILRCVPISNHLYFYWYRQILGQKVEFLVSFYNNEISEKSEIFDDQFSVERPDGSNFTLKIRSTKLEDSAMYFCASSEGLAVNEQFFGPGTRLTVL.

J is TRBJ1-6 and V is TRBV7-8, with a possible D match to TRBD1 (5 bases). With 3 bases removed from V and 9 bases from J, the gap between germline ends came to 12 bases. Per germline, CDR1 SGHVS and CDR2 FQNEAQ. This CDR3 is built from 14 residues. This CDR3 reads CASSLRGGGSPLHF. DNA of the CDR3: TGTGCCAGCAGCTTGCGGGGCGGGGGTTCACCCCTCCACTTT.

This rearrangement joins TRBV11-1 to TRBJ1-1, with TRBD1 identical over 9 bases. Germline CDR1 and CDR2: SGHAT and FQDESV (reference sequence). The CDR3 loop spans 14 amino acids. The trim removed 4 bases at V and 6 bases at J, leaving 6 bases unmatched. The CDR3 DNA reads as TGTGCCAGCAGCTCCGGACAGGGGATAGCTGAAGCTTTCTTT. It is translated as CASSSGQGIAEAFF.

This chain links TRBV2 with TRBJ2-3; 11 bases align to TRBD2. Germline V gene lookup returns CDR1 SNHLY and CDR2 FYNNEI. The CDR3 covers 14 residues. V gave up 6 bases and J gave up 4 bases; unmatched junction bases: 3. CDR3 region: CASRTSGIADTQYF. CDR3 in DNA: TGTGCCAGCAGGACTAGCGGGATCGCAGATACGCAGTATTTT. The full variable domain, its missing parts supplied by reference TRBV2 and TRBJ2-3, is EPEVTQTPSHQVTQMGQEVILRCVPISNHLYFYWYRQILGQKVEFLVSFYNNEISEKSEIFDDQFSVERPDGSNFTLKIRSTKLEDSAMYFCASRTSGIADTQYFGPGTRLTVL.

The J gene is TRBJ1-2, the V gene TRBV5-1; 8 bases fit TRBD1. The CDR3 contains 14 residues. Germline CDR1 and CDR2: SGHRS and YFSETQ. V shed 5 bases and J 3 bases; nucleotides not matched to a gene: 6. CDR3 residues: CASRETGAHYGYTF. The CDR3 coding sequence is TGCGCCAGCAGGGAGACAGGGGCGCACTATGGCTACACCTTC.

Comment on this clone: Different DNA sequences within this sample yield the same CDR3. The chain carries TRBV5-1 and TRBJ2-7; D unresolved. Trimming took off 3 bases at V and 1 base at J, with 8 bases between the two ends. The CDR3 is 13 residues long. Germline V gene lookup returns CDR1 SGHRS and CDR2 YFSETQ. The CDR3 sequence: CASSSDGSYEQYF. The CDR3 region has the DNA TGCGCCAGCAGCTCAGACGGTTCCTACGAGCAGTACTTC. The complete variable domain, with remaining parts taken from reference TRBV5-1 and TRBJ2-7, reads KAGVTQTPRYLIKTRGQQVTLSCSPISGHRSVSWYQQTPGQGLQFLFEYFSETQRNKGNFPGRFSGRQFSNSRSEMNVSTLELGDSALYLCASSSDGSYEQYFGPGTRLTVT.

The rearrangement uses TRBV11-1 and TRBJ1-1; no definite D call. The CDR3 sequence is 13 residues long. Trimming removed 4 bases from V and 1 base from J, with 7 bases in between. Germline V CDR1 and CDR2: SGHAT, FQDESV (reference sequence). CDR3 DNA: TGTGCCAGCAGCTCGACGTGGAACACTGAAGCTTTCTTT. Translated, it gives CASSSTWNTEAFF.